This TCR beta chain was observed in a study of OX40 agonist ivuxolimab in advanced cancers. Broadly, across the study: Ivuxolimab was a fully human IgG2 agonistic monoclonal antibody targeting the costimulatory receptor OX40 (CD134). Intravenous ivuxolimab was administered to patients every 2 weeks at six dose levels: 0.01, 0.1, 0.3, 1.5, 3 and 10 mg/kg. Of the roughly 53 patients in dose escalation, some 20 had hepatocellular carcinoma, some 15 had melanoma, 9 had renal cell carcinoma and 9 had head and neck cancer. In the dose-escalation cohort, 75% to 85% of patients were male, and the mean age was roughly 60 years with a range of about 20 to 79. Prior anti-PD-1, anti-PD-L1 or anti-CTLA-4 therapy was permitted, and approximately 42% of dose-escalation patients had received checkpoint inhibitors. Partial responses occurred in three dose-escalation patients: two with cutaneous melanoma and one with hepatocellular carcinoma. The point of sequencing TCRbeta in the periphery was to test whether ivuxolimab changed TCR sequence diversity and drove clonal T-cell expansion. The monotherapy dose-escalation portion (N ≈ 52 patients) of the phase I ivuxolimab trial is reported in the paper. Points the paper makes about the study in general: At doses from 0.1 to 3.0 mg/kg, clonal expansion was seen in both CD4+ and CD8+ blood T cells between baseline and week 6. In the 0.1-3.0 mg/kg groups, partial responders had among the lowest normalized peripheral clonal expansion, particularly in CD8+ T cells. The antigen specificity of the peripheral T cells that underwent clonal expansion was not determined. Low levels of normalized T-cell clonal expansion were also seen in some nonresponding patients. On average, CD8+ T cells showed more expanded clones than CD4+ T cells after ivuxolimab.

About this clone: It has no known antigen specificity. Base qualities are not provided; no much larger clone lies one nucleotide away.

For sequencing of the TCRbeta CDR3 region, genomic DNA was extracted from the sorted cells. The immunoSEQ Assay was used to sequence the TCRbeta CDR3 regions. TCRdb retrieved this table from immuneACCESS and kept in-frame rearrangements only. Not all clones are present; in checked studies, unresolved V genes account for under half, and no reason is known for the remainder. Within this sample are roughly 48,000 clones, with roughly 83% of them counted one time only. Roughly 1.1% of the sample comes from the top ten. Patients with autoimmune disease history or receiving systemic immunosuppression were excluded from the trial. Peripheral blood for TCR sequencing was collected from all dose cohorts at baseline, on cycle 4 day 1, and on cycle 7 day 1. Samples were obtained from an open-label, multicenter, first-in-human phase I dose-escalation trial of ivuxolimab. The trial enrolled adults with locally advanced or metastatic head and neck squamous cell, hepatocellular, melanoma or renal cell carcinoma. Before TCR sequencing, CD4+ T cells and CD8+ T cells from peripheral blood were sorted into separate populations.

Sample: CD4+ or CD8+ T cells sorted from blood, taken in a trial of the OX40 agonist ivuxolimab. The TCR comes from an adult with an advanced solid tumor such as melanoma, head and neck, liver or kidney cancer.

The sequence in DNA is TGCGCCAGCACCCCCACCCCACAAACATACAATGAGCAGTTCTTC. Its coded protein is CASTPTPQTYNEQFF. The chain uses TRBV5-1 and TRBJ2-1; the D gene identity is not certain. The CDR3 numbers 15 residues from cysteine through phenylalanine. Only the CDR3 DNA stays, 45 bases, in frame from base 1. Via the germline V gene, CDR1 is SGHRS and CDR2 YFSETQ. A distance of 17 bases separates the germline ends of V and J, which lose 6 bases and 4 bases respectively.